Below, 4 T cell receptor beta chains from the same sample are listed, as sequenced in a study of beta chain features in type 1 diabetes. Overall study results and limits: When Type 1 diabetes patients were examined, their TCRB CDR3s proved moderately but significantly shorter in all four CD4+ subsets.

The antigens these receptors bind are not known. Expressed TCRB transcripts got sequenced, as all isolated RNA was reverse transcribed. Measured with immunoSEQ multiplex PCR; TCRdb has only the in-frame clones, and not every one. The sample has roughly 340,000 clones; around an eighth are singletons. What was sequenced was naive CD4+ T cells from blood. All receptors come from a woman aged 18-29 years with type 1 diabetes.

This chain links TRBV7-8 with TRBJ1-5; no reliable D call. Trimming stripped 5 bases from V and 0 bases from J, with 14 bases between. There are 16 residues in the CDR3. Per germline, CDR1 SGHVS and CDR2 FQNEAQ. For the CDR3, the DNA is TGTGCCAGCAGCCTTGGTTGGGAGGCTAGCAATCAGCCCCAGCATTTT. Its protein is CASSLGWEASNQPQHF.

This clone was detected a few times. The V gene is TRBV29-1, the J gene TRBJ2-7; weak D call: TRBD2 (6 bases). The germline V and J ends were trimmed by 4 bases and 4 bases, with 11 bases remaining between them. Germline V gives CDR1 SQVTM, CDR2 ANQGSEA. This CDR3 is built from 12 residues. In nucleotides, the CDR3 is TGCAGCGTTGCTAGGGCGGGGTACGAGCAGTACTTC. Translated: CSVARAGYEQYF.

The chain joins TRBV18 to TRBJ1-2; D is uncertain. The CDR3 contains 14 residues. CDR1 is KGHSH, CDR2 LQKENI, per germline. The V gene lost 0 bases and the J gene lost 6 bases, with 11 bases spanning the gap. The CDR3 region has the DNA TGTGCCAGCTCACCACCTTCTCGACTGGATGGCTACACCTTC. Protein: CASSPPSRLDGYTF. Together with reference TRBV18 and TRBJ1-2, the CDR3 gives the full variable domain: NAGVMQNPRHLVRRRGQEARLRCSPMKGHSHVYWYRQLPEEGLKFMVYLQKENIIDESGMPKERFSAEFPKEGPSILRIQQVVRGDSAAYFCASSPPSRLDGYTFGSGTRLTVV.

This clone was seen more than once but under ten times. As DNA, the CDR3 is TGCGCCAGCAGCCTTGGACACGGGAGGGGCACAGATACGCAGTATTTT. Its translation: CASSLGHGRGTDTQYF. The V call is TRBV5-1, the J call TRBJ2-3; 8 bases agree with TRBD2. The J segment lost 1 base and the V segment lost 4 bases, leaving 8 bases of the junction unmatched. Germline lookup yields CDR1 SGHRS and CDR2 YFSETQ. The CDR3 is 16 residues long.